Below, one T cell receptor beta chain is given with its context. The sample carries other DNA sequences with the same CDR3. This sample was taken from a study of blood T cell repertoires in COVID-19. The wider study: Donors in the United States, Italy and Spain gave samples during acute or convalescent COVID-19. Sample material is recorded as cDNA or gDNA derived from T cells, B-cell-depleted T cells, or PBMCs.

Original data processing: Reference gene primer amplification in the assay estimated nucleated cell counts. Libraries were prepared by immunoSEQ multiplex PCR; TCRdb keeps only in-frame clonotypes and omits some of them. D and trimming come from the DNA, and the V and J calls and clone size come from that table. The profile shows over 85,000 clones, approximately 90% of them singletons. Seattle patient enrollment occurred during active infection, with longitudinal follow-up thereafter. The CDR3 contains 14 residues. Germline V CDR1 and CDR2: SGHRS, YFSETQ. Deletions cut 0 bases from V and 5 bases from J, with 6 bases between.

This TCR came from a human donor with COVID-19, enrolled during active disease. The donor label of this sample is uncertain. The rearrangement joins TRBV5-1 to TRBJ1-6; D remains ambiguous. The specimen was peripheral blood. In DNA form, the CDR3 reads TGCGCCAGCAGCTTGGGACAAAATAATTCACCCCTCCACTTT. The encoded protein is CASSLGQNNSPLHF.